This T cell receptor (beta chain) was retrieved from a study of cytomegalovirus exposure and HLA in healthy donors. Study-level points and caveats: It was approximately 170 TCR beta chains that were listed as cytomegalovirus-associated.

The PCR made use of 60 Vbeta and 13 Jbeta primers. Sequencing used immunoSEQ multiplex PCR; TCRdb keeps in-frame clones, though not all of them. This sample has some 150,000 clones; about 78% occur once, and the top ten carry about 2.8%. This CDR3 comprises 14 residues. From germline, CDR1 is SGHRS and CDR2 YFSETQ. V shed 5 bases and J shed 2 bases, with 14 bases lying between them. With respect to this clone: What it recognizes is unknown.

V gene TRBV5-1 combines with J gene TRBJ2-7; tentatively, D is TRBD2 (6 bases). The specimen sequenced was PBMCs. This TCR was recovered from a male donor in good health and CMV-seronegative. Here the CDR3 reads CASRPYAGPYEQYF. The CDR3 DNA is TGCGCCAGCAGACCGTACGCGGGACCCTACGAGCAGTACTTC.